A selection of T cell receptor beta chains follows, all from one sample in a study of molecular identifiers for immune sequencing clone quantification. TCRdb processed the PCR reads anew with MiXCR; each CDR3 protein has one entry. The repertoire has about 40,000 distinct CDR3 sequences, about 24% of them found once; the top ten carry around 0.89%. Material for sequencing was naive CD8+ T cells from blood, with Jurkat cell RNA spiked in. The receptor source for this set is a human donor in good health. Some libraries in this study had Jurkat cell RNA spiked in. The CDR3 runs from the conserved cysteine through the conserved F or W. A D gene is named only where the DNA matches it firmly. A row's size may be missing; if present it is once, few, many or a size class.

cdr3_nt: TGTGCCAGCAGCTTGGGACAGGGGGGGGCGAGCACTGAAGCTTTCTTT
cdr3_aa: CASSLGQGGASTEAFF
clone_size: few
d_call: TRBD1
v_call: TRBV7-8
j_call: TRBJ1-1

cdr3_nt: TGTGCCAGCAGTTACTCGTCGGGACGGGACCTCTTTGGGGCCAACGTCCTGACTTTC
cdr3_aa: CASSYSSGRDLFGANVLTF
clone_size: many
d_call: -
v_call: TRBV6-2/TRBV6-3
j_call: TRBJ2-6

cdr3_nt: TGTGCCAGCAGCCTAGAGACAGGTGCTGGCAATCAGCCCCAGCATTTT
cdr3_aa: CASSLETGAGNQPQHF
clone_size: -
d_call: -
v_call: TRBV7-6
j_call: TRBJ1-5

cdr3_nt: TGCAGTGCTAACGCCCCCCCGAACACGGGAGGTTTGTTT
cdr3_aa: CSANAPPNTGGLF
clone_size: -
d_call: -
v_call: TRBV20-1
j_call: TRBJ1-1

cdr3_nt: TGTGCCAGCAGCCTGGGGGGTGGCGAGCAGTACTTC
cdr3_aa: CASSLGGGEQYF
clone_size: many
d_call: -
v_call: TRBV27
j_call: TRBJ2-7

cdr3_nt: TGTGCCAGTAGTATTGGGACTACCACAGATACGCAGTATTTT
cdr3_aa: CASSIGTTTDTQYF
clone_size: medium-sized
d_call: TRBD2
v_call: TRBV19
j_call: TRBJ2-3

cdr3_nt: TGCGCCAGCAGTCAATCAAGCAAAGGGGACCGGCCAGGGTTGAACACTGAAGCTTTCTTT
cdr3_aa: CASSQSSKGDRPGLNTEAFF
clone_size: many
d_call: -
v_call: TRBV23-1
j_call: TRBJ1-1

cdr3_nt: TGCGCCAGCAGCTTGGCCTTTGGGGCTTACTACGAGCAGTACTTC
cdr3_aa: CASSLAFGAYYEQYF
clone_size: many
d_call: -
v_call: TRBV5-1
j_call: TRBJ2-7

cdr3_nt: TGTGCCAGCAGCCAAGCAACGTTAGGTAGTAAGTGGTCCTACGAGCAGTACTTC
cdr3_aa: CASSQATLGSKWSYEQYF
clone_size: few
d_call: -
v_call: TRBV4-2
j_call: TRBJ2-7

cdr3_nt: TGCGCCAGCAGCCCCACGGGGGACGTTTCCTACGAGCAGTACTTC
cdr3_aa: CASSPTGDVSYEQYF
clone_size: -
d_call: -
v_call: TRBV4-3
j_call: TRBJ2-7

cdr3_nt: TGTGCCAGCAGGACTAGCGGGAGGGCCGGGCATGAGCAGTTCTTC
cdr3_aa: CASRTSGRAGHEQFF
clone_size: many
d_call: TRBD2
v_call: TRBV2
j_call: TRBJ2-1

cdr3_nt: TGTGCCAGCAGTTTAGATAATTTTCGGTACGAGCAGTACTTC
cdr3_aa: CASSLDNFRYEQYF
clone_size: few
d_call: -
v_call: TRBV12-3/TRBV12-4
j_call: TRBJ2-7

cdr3_nt: TGTGCCAGCAGTTACGCTCGCGGGGGTCCCTCCTACGCGCAGTACTTC
cdr3_aa: CASSYARGGPSYAQYF
clone_size: -
d_call: TRBD2
v_call: TRBV6-2/TRBV6-3
j_call: TRBJ2-7

cdr3_nt: TGTGCCAGCTCACCTGTCGGCCCCCCGAGCTCCTACGAGCAGTACTTC
cdr3_aa: CASSPVGPPSSYEQYF
clone_size: many
d_call: -
v_call: TRBV18
j_call: TRBJ2-7

cdr3_nt: TGCAGTGCTGAGAATCTGACCGGGGGACTAATTGGGAATGAGCAGTTCTTC
cdr3_aa: CSAENLTGGLIGNEQFF
clone_size: few
d_call: TRBD2
v_call: TRBV20-1
j_call: TRBJ2-1

cdr3_nt: TGTGCCAGCAGCCCCTCGGGAAACGGCATGGAGACCCAGTACTTC
cdr3_aa: CASSPSGNGMETQYF
clone_size: many
d_call: -
v_call: TRBV7-9
j_call: TRBJ2-5

cdr3_nt: TGTGCCAGCAGCTCTGGGACATCCTACGAGCAGTACTTC
cdr3_aa: CASSSGTSYEQYF
clone_size: many
d_call: -
v_call: TRBV7-2
j_call: TRBJ2-7

cdr3_nt: TGTGCCAGCAGTGGCACTAGCGGGAGGGTTTCTGAGCAGTTCTTC
cdr3_aa: CASSGTSGRVSEQFF
clone_size: few
d_call: TRBD2
v_call: TRBV6-1
j_call: TRBJ2-1

cdr3_nt: TGCAGTGCTGGTGAGATTTCTCAAGAGACCCAGTACTTC
cdr3_aa: CSAGEISQETQYF
clone_size: many
d_call: -
v_call: TRBV20-1
j_call: TRBJ2-5

cdr3_nt: TGTGCCACTTCCTCGTTCGGGGGGGATTTTGGCGAGCAGTACTTC
cdr3_aa: CATSSFGGDFGEQYF
clone_size: many
d_call: TRBD2
v_call: TRBV19
j_call: TRBJ2-7

cdr3_nt: TGTGCCAGCAATGACTATTCCGGGGCCGGGGAGCTGTTTTTT
cdr3_aa: CASNDYSGAGELFF
clone_size: -
d_call: -
v_call: TRBV12-3/TRBV12-4
j_call: TRBJ2-2

cdr3_nt: TGTGCCAGCAGCCGAGGACAGCTACCCTCCTACGAGCAGTACTTC
cdr3_aa: CASSRGQLPSYEQYF
clone_size: many
d_call: -
v_call: TRBV16
j_call: TRBJ2-7

cdr3_nt: TGTGCCAGCAGTTTTACGGGACTGGCAGATGCGCAGTATTTT
cdr3_aa: CASSFTGLADAQYF
clone_size: few
d_call: -
v_call: TRBV28
j_call: TRBJ2-3

cdr3_nt: TGTGCCAGCAGTTCCGAGACAGGACCCTTTAGCACAGATACGCAGTATTTT
cdr3_aa: CASSSETGPFSTDTQYF
clone_size: many
d_call: -
v_call: TRBV12-3/TRBV12-4
j_call: TRBJ2-3

cdr3_nt: TGTGCCAGCACGGAGGGCAGTTGGGGAGATACGCAGTATTTT
cdr3_aa: CASTEGSWGDTQYF
clone_size: many
d_call: -
v_call: TRBV19
j_call: TRBJ2-3

cdr3_nt: TGTGCCAGCAGCGTAGGGTCTAGCGCCTACCTCACAGATACGCAGTATTTT
cdr3_aa: CASSVGSSAYLTDTQYF
clone_size: many
d_call: -
v_call: TRBV9
j_call: TRBJ2-3

cdr3_nt: TGTGCCAGCAGCTTGGTGGGCGCCAGGGGGAATGTCTATGGCTACACCTTC
cdr3_aa: CASSLVGARGNVYGYTF
clone_size: -
d_call: TRBD1
v_call: TRBV5-3
j_call: TRBJ1-2

cdr3_nt: TGCAGCGTTGGGGTCCTCACCGTCTCTGGAAACACCATATATTTT
cdr3_aa: CSVGVLTVSGNTIYF
clone_size: -
d_call: -
v_call: TRBV29-1
j_call: TRBJ1-3